This T cell receptor beta chain was identified in a study of blood T cell repertoires in COVID-19. In the original workflow: Estimation of nucleated cell counts was performed using reference gene primer amplification. Assay: immunoSEQ multiplex PCR; the TCRdb copy retains only in-frame clones and omits some. V and J calls and clone size follow that table, whereas D and trimming were derived from the DNA. Among around 30,000 clones listed, around four fifths were seen once. V lost 4 bases, J lost 4 bases, and 13 bases lay in between. From germline, CDR1 is SGHNT and CDR2 YENEEA. This CDR3 spans 15 amino acids.

The V gene is TRBV11-3, the J gene TRBJ2-2; D gene uncertain. Input material: peripheral blood. The TCR comes from a woman between 65 and 79 years old with active or convalescent COVID-19. CDR3 in amino acids: CASSSYGPATGELFF. DNA of the CDR3: TGTGCCAGCAGCTCATATGGGCCGGCCACCGGGGAGCTGTTTTTT.